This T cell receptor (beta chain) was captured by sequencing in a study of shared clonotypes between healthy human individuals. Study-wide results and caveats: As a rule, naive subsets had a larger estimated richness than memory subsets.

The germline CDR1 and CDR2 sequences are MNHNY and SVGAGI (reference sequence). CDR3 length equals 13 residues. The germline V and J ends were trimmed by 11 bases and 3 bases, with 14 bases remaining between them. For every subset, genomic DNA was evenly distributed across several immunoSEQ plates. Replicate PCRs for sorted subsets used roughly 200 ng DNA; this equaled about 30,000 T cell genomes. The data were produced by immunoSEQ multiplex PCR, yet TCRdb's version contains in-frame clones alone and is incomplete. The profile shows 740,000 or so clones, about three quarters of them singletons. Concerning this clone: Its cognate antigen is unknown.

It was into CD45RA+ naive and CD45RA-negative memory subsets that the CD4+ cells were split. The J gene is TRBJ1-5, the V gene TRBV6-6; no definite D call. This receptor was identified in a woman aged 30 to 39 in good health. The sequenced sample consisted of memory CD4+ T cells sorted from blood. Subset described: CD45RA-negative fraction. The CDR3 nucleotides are TGTGCCGGCTCGGGCGGCAACAATCAGCCCCAGCATTTT. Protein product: CAGSGGNNQPQHF.